The present TCR beta chain was sequenced within a study of beta chain features in type 1 diabetes. The wider study: Examined across all samples were approximately 99 million sorted cells.

The study reverse transcribed the entire isolated RNA, so it sequenced expressed TCRB transcripts. This table comes from immunoSEQ multiplex PCR, and its TCRdb copy is limited to in-frame clones, with some not included. Here the sample spans fewer than 200,000 clones, about 13% being singletons. In its sample, this clone was seen a few times. Its antigen is unidentified. V was cut by 6 bases and J by 9 bases, with 15 bases left in between. Germline V gives CDR1 SNHLY, CDR2 FYNNEI. The CDR3 is 13 residues long. General observations from the study: In every one of the four CD4+ subsets, TCRB CDR3s were moderately but significantly shorter in Type 1 diabetes patients. Compared with healthy donors, patients appeared to share more similar naive, central memory and regulatory TCRB repertoires.

The specimen was central memory CD4+ T cells from blood. This receptor was taken from a woman aged 18 to 35 in good health. The chain uses TRBV2 and TRBJ2-1; D not certain. This CDR3 reads CASSPGAVREQFF. As DNA, the CDR3 is TGTGCCAGCAGCCCCGGTGCCGTCCGTGAGCAGTTCTTC. Full variable domain (outside the CDR3, taken from reference TRBV2 and TRBJ2-1): EPEVTQTPSHQVTQMGQEVILRCVPISNHLYFYWYRQILGQKVEFLVSFYNNEISEKSEIFDDQFSVERPDGSNFTLKIRSTKLEDSAMYFCASSPGAVREQFFGPGTRLTVL.